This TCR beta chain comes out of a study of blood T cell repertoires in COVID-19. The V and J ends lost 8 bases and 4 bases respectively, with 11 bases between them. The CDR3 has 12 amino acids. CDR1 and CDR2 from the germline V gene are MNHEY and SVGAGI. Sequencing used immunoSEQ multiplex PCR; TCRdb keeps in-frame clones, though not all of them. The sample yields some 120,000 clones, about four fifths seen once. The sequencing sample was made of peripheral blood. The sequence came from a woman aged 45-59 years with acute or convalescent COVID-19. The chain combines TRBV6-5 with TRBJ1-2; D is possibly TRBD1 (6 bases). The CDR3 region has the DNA TGTGCCAGCGGGAGGGGGAGCTATGGCTACACCTTC. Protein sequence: CASGRGSYGYTF.